Described below is a single T cell receptor beta chain sequence and its context. This entry belongs to a study of T cells in narcolepsy. Assay: immunoSEQ multiplex PCR; the TCRdb copy retains only in-frame clones and omits some. The table includes about 27,000 clones, about four fifths detected once. The CDR3 has 15 amino acids. From germline, CDR1 is SGHTS and CDR2 YDEGEE. After removal of 2 bases from V and 6 bases from J, the junction contained 7 bases not matched to a gene. The V gene is TRBV5-8, the J gene TRBJ2-2; 7 bases map to TRBD2. The sequence was collected from a human donor in good health. Sequencing input: memory (CD45RA-) CD4+ T cells from blood. CDR3 DNA sequence: TGTGCCAGCAGCTTAATCGGGGGGAGCGCCGGGGAGCTGTTTTTT. Protein product: CASSLIGGSAGELFF.